This is a list of T cell receptor beta chains from one sample in a study of blood T cell repertoires in COVID-19. Assay used: immunoSEQ multiplex PCR; TCRdb lists only in-frame clones, some missing. This sample has about 140,000 clones; 60% to 80% occur once, and the top ten carry over 2.5%. The sequenced sample consisted of PBMCs or T cells enriched from blood (not recorded which). These receptors came from a woman in her fifties or sixties who had recovered from COVID-19. Both conserved end residues are part of each CDR3. Fields, in order: J gene, D gene, clone size, V gene, CDR3 protein, CDR3 DNA. A D gene is named only where the DNA matches it firmly. Clone size appears in some rows only: once, few, many, or a class for an expanded clone.

TRBJ2-6 NA NA TRBV11-1 CASSPQVLSGANVLTF TGTGCCAGCAGCCCACAGGTTCTCTCTGGGGCCAACGTCCTGACTTTC
TRBJ1-1 NA NA TRBV30 CAWSDKQGNTEAFF TGTGCCTGGAGTGATAAACAGGGGAACACTGAAGCTTTCTTT
TRBJ2-1 TRBD1 NA TRBV24-1 CATSETGGSYNEQFF TGTGCCACCAGTGAAACAGGGGGGTCCTACAATGAGCAGTTCTTC
TRBJ2-2 TRBD1 once TRBV27 CASSSGTGVTGELFF TGTGCCAGCAGCTCCGGGACAGGGGTTACCGGGGAGCTGTTTTTT
TRBJ1-2 NA once TRBV12-3/TRBV12-4 CASSPDSNYGYTF TGTGCCAGCAGTCCGGACAGCAACTATGGCTACACCTTC
TRBJ2-1 TRBD2 NA TRBV10-3 CAIKGGTASGRTYNEQFF TGTGCCATCAAGGGGGGAACAGCTAGCGGGAGGACCTACAATGAGCAGTTCTTC
TRBJ1-1 NA NA TRBV18 CASKQGYNTEAFF TGTGCCAGTAAACAGGGATACAACACTGAAGCTTTCTTT
TRBJ1-1 NA NA TRBV5-1 CASSTTQNTEAFF TGCGCCAGCAGCACCACACAGAACACTGAAGCTTTCTTT
TRBJ1-2 NA NA TRBV13 CASSLRQNYGYTF TGTGCCAGCAGCCTAAGACAGAACTATGGCTACACCTTC
TRBJ1-6 NA NA TRBV5-1 CASSPGNYNSPLHF TGCGCCAGCTCGCCGGGAAACTATAATTCACCCCTCCACTTT
TRBJ2-7 NA once TRBV7-8 CASSPALSYEQYF TGTGCCAGCAGCCCAGCCCTTAGCTACGAGCAGTACTTC